A single sample gave rise to the 8 T cell receptor beta chains below, sequenced in a study of blood T cell repertoires in COVID-19. Here immunoSEQ multiplex PCR was the method, and the copy in TCRdb shows in-frame clones only, minus some. The sample shows 150,000 to 200,000 clones, approximately 79% of them seen only once. The specimen was peripheral blood. The receptors were gathered from a woman older than 75 with acute or convalescent COVID-19.

The count of this clone is one. The J gene is TRBJ1-4, the V gene TRBV3-1 (or the pseudogene TRBV3-2); TRBD1 might be the D (5 bases). The germline V gene has CDR1 LGHDT and CDR2 YNNKEL (reference sequence). The CDR3 consists of 15 residues. Deletions cut 2 bases from V and 5 bases from J, with 12 bases between. The CDR3 DNA follows: TGTGCCAGCAGCCAACCAAGCAGGACAAATGAAAAACTGTTTTTT. This translates into CASSQPSRTNEKLFF.

The chain links TRBV7-2 to TRBJ2-5; a possible D gene is TRBD2 (5 bases). Germline CDR1 and CDR2: SGHTA and FQGNSA. V lost 4 bases and J lost 2, with 14 bases in between. This CDR3 has 15 residues. The CDR3 is CASSWLNGLQETQYF. As DNA, the CDR3 is TGTGCCAGCAGCTGGCTAAACGGACTGCAAGAGACCCAGTACTTC.

The chain links TRBV7-3 to TRBJ2-2; 13 bases agree with TRBD2. V dropped 3 bases and J dropped 2; count of bases not matched to a gene: 12. The CDR3 totals 20 residues. In germline, CDR1 is SGHTA, CDR2 FQGTGA. CDR3 coding DNA: TGTGCCAGCAGCTTCACCCCGGGACTAGCGGGGTCGGCTAACACCGGGGAGCTGTTTTTT. Protein: CASSFTPGLAGSANTGELFF.

This chain uses TRBV6-5 with TRBJ2-5; 7 bases are a match to TRBD2. The CDR3 runs to 15 residues. Germline V gives CDR1 MNHEY, CDR2 SVGAGI. The V gene end was trimmed by 6 bases and the J gene end by 4 bases; junction bases not matched to a gene: 11. CDR3 nucleotides: TGTGCCAGCAGCCGCTCCGCGGGGGAGAGAGAGACCCAGTACTTC. Translation gives CASSRSAGERETQYF.

This clone was seen only a few times. J is TRBJ2-3 and V is TRBV4-2, with D possibly being TRBD2 (6 bases). V shed 0 bases and J shed 1 base, with 11 bases lying between them. CDR1 is LGHNA, CDR2 YNFKEQ, per germline. The CDR3 length is 16 residues. Here the CDR3 DNA reads TGTGCCAGCAGCCAAGAAAGGGCTAGCGGCACAGATACGCAGTATTTT. It encodes CASSQERASGTDTQYF.

The chain combines TRBV18 with TRBJ2-1; 7 bases are shared with TRBD1. The CDR3 is 18 residues long. From germline, CDR1 is KGHSH and CDR2 LQKENI. V gave up 2 bases and J gave up 4 bases; unmatched junction bases: 14. Here the CDR3 reads CASSPYLRKQGIYNEQFF. The CDR3, as DNA: TGTGCCAGCTCACCATACCTACGAAAACAGGGGATTTACAATGAGCAGTTCTTC. Supplemented by reference TRBV18 and TRBJ2-1, the full variable domain reads NAGVMQNPRHLVRRRGQEARLRCSPMKGHSHVYWYRQLPEEGLKFMVYLQKENIIDESGMPKERFSAEFPKEGPSILRIQQVVRGDSAAYFCASSPYLRKQGIYNEQFFGPGTRLTVL.

The rearrangement uses TRBV27 and TRBJ2-2, with 7 bases matching TRBD2. CDR1 and CDR2 (germline): MNHEY, SMNVEV (reference sequence). The CDR3 consists of 16 residues. V dropped 3 bases and J dropped 4; count of bases not matched to a gene: 8. CDR3 in amino acids: CASSFSSGSITGELFF. The CDR3, as DNA: TGTGCCAGCAGTTTTTCTAGCGGATCCATCACCGGGGAGCTGTTTTTT.

This clone has only one observation. The J gene is TRBJ1-5, the V gene TRBV7-2; 7 nucleotides line up with TRBD1. The J segment lost 3 bases and the V segment lost 8 bases, leaving 4 bases of the junction unmatched. The CDR3 has 13 residues. The germline V gene encodes CDR1 SGHTA and CDR2 FQGNSA. CDR3 coding DNA: TGTGCCAGCGGGACAGAGTTCAATCAGCCCCAGCATTTT. Encoded protein: CASGTEFNQPQHF.